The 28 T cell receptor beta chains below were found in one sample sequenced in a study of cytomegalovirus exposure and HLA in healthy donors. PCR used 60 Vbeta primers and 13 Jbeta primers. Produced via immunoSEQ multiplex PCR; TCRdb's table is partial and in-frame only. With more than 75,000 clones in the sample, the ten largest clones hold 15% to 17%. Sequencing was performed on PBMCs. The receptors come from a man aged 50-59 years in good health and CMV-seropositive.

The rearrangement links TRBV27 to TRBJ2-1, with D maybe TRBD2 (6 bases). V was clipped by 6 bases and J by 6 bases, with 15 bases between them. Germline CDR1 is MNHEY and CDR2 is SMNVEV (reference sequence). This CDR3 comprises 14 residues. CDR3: CASRAGGRGNEQFF. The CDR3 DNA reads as TGTGCCAGCAGAGCGGGCGGTAGAGGCAATGAGCAGTTCTTC.

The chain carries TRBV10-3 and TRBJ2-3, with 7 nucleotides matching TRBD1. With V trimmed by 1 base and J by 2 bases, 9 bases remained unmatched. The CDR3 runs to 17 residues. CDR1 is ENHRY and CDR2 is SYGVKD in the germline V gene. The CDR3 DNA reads TGTGCCATCAGTGAGTACTTGAGTGGGACAGACACAGATACGCAGTATTTT. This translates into CAISEYLSGTDTDTQYF.

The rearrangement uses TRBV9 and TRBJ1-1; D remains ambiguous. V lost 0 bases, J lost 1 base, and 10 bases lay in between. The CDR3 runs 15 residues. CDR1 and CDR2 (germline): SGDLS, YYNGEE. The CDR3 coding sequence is TGTGCCAGCAGCGTAGAGGAGGAGCCGAACACTGAAGCTTTCTTT. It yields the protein CASSVEEEPNTEAFF. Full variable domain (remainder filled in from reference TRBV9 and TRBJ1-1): DSGVTQTPKHLITATGQRVTLRCSPRSGDLSVYWYQQSLDQGLQFLIQYYNGEERAKGNILERFSAQQFPDLHSELNLSSLELGDSALYFCASSVEEEPNTEAFFGQGTRLTVV.

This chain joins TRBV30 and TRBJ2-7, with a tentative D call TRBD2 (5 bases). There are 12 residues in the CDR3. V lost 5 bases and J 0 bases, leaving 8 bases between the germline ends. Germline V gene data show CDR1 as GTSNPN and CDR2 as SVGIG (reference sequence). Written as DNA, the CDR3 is TGTGCCTGGTCCCGGGACTCCTACGAGCAGTACGTC. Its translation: CAWSRDSYEQYV.

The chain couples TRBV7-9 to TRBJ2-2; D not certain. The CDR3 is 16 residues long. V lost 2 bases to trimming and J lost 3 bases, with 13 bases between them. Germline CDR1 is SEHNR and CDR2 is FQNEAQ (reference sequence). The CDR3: CASSLITGIYTGELFF. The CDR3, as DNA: TGTGCCAGCAGCTTAATAACGGGTATCTACACCGGGGAGCTGTTTTTT.

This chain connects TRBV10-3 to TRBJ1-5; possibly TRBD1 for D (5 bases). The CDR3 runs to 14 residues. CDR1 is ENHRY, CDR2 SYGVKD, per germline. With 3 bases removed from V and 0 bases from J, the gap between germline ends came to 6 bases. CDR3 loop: CAISDRVSNQPQHF. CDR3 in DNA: TGTGCCATCAGTGACAGGGTTAGCAATCAGCCCCAGCATTTT.

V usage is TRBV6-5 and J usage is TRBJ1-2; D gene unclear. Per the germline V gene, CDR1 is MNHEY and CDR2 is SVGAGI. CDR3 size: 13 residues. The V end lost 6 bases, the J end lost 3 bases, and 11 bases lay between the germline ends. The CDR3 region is CASSYGEDYGYTF. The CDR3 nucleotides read TGTGCCAGCAGCTACGGGGAGGACTATGGCTACACCTTC.

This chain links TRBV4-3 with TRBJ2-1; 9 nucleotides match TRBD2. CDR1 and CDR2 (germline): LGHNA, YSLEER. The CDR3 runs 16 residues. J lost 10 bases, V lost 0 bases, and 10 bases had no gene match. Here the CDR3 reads CASSQDWLAGTLEQFF. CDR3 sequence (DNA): TGCGCCAGCAGCCAAGATTGGCTAGCGGGGACCTTGGAGCAGTTCTTC.

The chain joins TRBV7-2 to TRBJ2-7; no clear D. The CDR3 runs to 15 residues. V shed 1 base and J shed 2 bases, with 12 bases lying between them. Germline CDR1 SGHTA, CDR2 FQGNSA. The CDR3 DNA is TGTGCCAGCAGCTTAGAGGTTTCAAGCGCCTACGAGCAGTACTTC. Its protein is CASSLEVSSAYEQYF.

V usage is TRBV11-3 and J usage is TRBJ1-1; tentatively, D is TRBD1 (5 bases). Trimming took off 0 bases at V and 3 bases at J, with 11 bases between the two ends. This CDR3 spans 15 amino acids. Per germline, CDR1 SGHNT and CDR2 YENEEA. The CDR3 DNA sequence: TGTGCCAGCAGCTTAGACAGGGCTGGATACACTGAAGCTTTCTTT. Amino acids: CASSLDRAGYTEAFF.

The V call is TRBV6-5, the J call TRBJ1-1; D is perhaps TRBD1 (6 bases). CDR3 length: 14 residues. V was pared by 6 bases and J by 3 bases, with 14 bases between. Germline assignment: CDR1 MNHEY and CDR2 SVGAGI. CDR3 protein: CASSLGTHYTEAFF. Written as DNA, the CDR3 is TGTGCCAGCAGCCTCGGGACACATTACACTGAAGCTTTCTTT.

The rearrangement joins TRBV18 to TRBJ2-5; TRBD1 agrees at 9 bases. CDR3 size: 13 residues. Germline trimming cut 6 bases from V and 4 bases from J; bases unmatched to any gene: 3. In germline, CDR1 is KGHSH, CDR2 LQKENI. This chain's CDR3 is CASSGTGRETQYF. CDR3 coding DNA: TGTGCCAGCTCCGGGACAGGGCGAGAGACCCAGTACTTC. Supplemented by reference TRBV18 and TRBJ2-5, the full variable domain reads NAGVMQNPRHLVRRRGQEARLRCSPMKGHSHVYWYRQLPEEGLKFMVYLQKENIIDESGMPKERFSAEFPKEGPSILRIQQVVRGDSAAYFCASSGTGRETQYFGPGTRLLVL.

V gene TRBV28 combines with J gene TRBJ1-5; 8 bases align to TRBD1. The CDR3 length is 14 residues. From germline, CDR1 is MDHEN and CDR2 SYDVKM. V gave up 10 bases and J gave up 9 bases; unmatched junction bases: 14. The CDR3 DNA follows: TGTGCCAACGGACAGGGAAGGTCGAAATGGCCCCAGCATTTT. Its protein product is CANGQGRSKWPQHF.

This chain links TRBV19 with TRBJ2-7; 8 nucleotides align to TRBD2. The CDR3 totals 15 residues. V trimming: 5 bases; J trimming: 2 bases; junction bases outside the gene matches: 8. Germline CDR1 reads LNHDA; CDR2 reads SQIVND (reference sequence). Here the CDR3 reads CASSPGGGLAYEQYF. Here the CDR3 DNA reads TGTGCCAGTAGTCCCGGTGGGGGACTAGCCTACGAGCAGTACTTC.

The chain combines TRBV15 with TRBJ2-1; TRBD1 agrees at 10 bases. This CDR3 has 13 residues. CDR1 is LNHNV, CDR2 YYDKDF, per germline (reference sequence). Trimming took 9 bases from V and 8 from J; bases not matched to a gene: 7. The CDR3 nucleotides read TGTGCCACTAGGACAGGGGGTAGCGATGAGCAGTTCTTC. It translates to CATRTGGSDEQFF.

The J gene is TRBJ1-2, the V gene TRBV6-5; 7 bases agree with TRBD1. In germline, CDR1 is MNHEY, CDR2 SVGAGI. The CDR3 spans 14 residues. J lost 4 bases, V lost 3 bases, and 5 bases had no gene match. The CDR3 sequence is CASSYQGVGYGYTF. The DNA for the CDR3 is TGTGCCAGCAGTTATCAGGGGGTCGGCTATGGCTACACCTTC.

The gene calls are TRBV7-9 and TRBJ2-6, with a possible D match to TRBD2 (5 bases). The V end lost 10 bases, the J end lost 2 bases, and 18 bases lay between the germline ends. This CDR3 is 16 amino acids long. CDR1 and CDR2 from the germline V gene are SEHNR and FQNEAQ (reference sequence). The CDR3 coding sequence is TGTGCCACCGTAGCGCTGAGGATGGCTGGGGCCAACGTCCTGACTTTC. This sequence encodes CATVALRMAGANVLTF.

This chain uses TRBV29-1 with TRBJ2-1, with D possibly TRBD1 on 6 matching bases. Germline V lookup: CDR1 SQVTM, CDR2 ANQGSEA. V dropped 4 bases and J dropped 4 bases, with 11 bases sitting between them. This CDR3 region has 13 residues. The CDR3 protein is CSVGQDIYNEQFF. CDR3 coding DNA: TGCAGCGTTGGACAGGATATTTACAATGAGCAGTTCTTC.

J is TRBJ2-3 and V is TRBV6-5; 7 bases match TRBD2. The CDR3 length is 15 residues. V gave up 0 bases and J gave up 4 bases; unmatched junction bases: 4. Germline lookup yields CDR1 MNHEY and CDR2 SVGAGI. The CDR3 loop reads CASSYSAGVSDTQYF. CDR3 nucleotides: TGTGCCAGCAGTTACTCGGCGGGGGTTTCAGATACGCAGTATTTT.

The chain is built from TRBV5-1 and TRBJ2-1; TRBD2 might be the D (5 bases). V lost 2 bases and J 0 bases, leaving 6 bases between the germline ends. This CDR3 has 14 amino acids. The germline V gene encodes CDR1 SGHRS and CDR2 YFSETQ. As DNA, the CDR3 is TGCGCCAGCAGCTTCACTAGCTCCTACAATGAGCAGTTCTTC. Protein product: CASSFTSSYNEQFF.

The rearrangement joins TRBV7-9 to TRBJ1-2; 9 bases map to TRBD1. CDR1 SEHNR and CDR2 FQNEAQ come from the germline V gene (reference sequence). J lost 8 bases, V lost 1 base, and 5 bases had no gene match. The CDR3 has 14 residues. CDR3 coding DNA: TGTGCCAGCAGCTTAGTGGGGACAGGGATCGGCTACACCTTC. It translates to CASSLVGTGIGYTF.

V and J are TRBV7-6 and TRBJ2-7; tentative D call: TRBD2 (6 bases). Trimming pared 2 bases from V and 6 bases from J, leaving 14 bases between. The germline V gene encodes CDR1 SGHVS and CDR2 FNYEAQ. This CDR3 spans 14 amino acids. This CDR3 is CASSLNTGVLEQYF. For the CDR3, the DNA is TGTGCCAGCAGCTTAAATACGGGAGTCCTCGAGCAGTACTTC.

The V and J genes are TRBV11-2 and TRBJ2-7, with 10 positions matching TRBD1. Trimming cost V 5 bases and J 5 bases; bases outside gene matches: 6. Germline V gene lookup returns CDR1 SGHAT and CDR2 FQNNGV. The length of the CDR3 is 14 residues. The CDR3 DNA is TGTGCCAGCAGCACCCGACAGGGGGCTAACGAGCAGTACTTC. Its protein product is CASSTRQGANEQYF. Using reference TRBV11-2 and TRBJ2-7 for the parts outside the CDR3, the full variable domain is EAGVAQSPRYKIIEKRQSVAFWCNPISGHATLYWYQQILGQGPKLLIQFQNNGVVDDSQLPKDRFSAERLKGVDSTLKIQPAKLEDSAVYLCASSTRQGANEQYFGPGTRLTVT.

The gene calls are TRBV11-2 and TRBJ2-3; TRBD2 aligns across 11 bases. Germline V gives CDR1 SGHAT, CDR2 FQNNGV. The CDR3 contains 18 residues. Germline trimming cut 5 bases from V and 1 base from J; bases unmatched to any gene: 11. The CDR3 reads CASSPRDLAGGGTDTQYF. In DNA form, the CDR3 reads TGTGCCAGCAGCCCCCGGGATCTAGCGGGAGGAGGCACAGATACGCAGTATTTT. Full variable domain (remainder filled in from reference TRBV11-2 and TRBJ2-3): EAGVAQSPRYKIIEKRQSVAFWCNPISGHATLYWYQQILGQGPKLLIQFQNNGVVDDSQLPKDRFSAERLKGVDSTLKIQPAKLEDSAVYLCASSPRDLAGGGTDTQYFGPGTRLTVL.

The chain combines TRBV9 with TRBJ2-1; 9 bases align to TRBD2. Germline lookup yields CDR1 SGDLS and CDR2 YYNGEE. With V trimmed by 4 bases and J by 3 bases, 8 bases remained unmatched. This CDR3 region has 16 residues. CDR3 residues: CASSPRTSEDYNEQFF. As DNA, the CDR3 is TGTGCCAGCAGCCCTCGGACTAGCGAGGACTACAATGAGCAGTTCTTC.

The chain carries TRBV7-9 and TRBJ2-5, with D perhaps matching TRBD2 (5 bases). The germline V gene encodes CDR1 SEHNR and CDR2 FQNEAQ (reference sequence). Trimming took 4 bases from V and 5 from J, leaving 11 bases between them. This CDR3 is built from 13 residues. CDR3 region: CASSSGIQETQYF. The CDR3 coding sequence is TGTGCCAGCAGCTCGGGGATCCAGGAGACCCAGTACTTC.

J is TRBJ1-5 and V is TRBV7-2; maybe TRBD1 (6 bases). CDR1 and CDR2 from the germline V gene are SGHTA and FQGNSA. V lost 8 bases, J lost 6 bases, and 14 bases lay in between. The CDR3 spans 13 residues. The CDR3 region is CASSEGGGQPQHF. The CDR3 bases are TGTGCCAGCTCCGAGGGGGGGGGTCAGCCCCAGCATTTT.

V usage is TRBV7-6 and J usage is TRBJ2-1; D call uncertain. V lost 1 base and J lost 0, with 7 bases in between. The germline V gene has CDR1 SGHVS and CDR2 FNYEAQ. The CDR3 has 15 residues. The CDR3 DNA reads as TGTGCCAGCAGCTTAGAACGGAGCTCCTACAATGAGCAGTTCTTC. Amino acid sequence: CASSLERSSYNEQFF.